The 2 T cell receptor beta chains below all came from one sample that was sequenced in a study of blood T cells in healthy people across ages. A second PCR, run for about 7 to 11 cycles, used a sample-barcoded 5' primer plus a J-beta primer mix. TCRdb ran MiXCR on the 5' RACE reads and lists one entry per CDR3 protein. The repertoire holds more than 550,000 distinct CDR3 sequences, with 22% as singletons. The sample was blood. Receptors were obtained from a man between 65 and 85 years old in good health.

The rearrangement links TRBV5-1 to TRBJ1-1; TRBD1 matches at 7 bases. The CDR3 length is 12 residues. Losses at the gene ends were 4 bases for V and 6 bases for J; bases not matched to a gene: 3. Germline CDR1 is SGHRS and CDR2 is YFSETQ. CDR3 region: CASSTGEAEAFF. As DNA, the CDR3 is TGCGCCAGCAGCACAGGGGAGGCTGAAGCTTTCTTT.

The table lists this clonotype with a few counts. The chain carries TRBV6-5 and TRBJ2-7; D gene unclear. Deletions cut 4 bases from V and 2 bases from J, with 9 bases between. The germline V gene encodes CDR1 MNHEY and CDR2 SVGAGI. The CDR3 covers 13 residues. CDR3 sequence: CASSLDPTYEQYF. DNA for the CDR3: TGTGCCAGCAGTTTAGACCCAACCTACGAGCAGTACTTC.